This T cell receptor (beta chain) derives from a study of identical twins listed by TCRdb under 2016. For context, the study as a whole: The study deep-sequenced TCR alpha and beta repertoires from monozygotic twins, unrelated adults of various ages and cord blood to test whether fetal clonotypes persist. To rule out contamination, the twin experiments were replicated at different times with different library preparation protocols.

The library was generated by 5' RACE. Sequencing used an Illumina HiSeq 2000. A universal primer binding site was introduced by template switching, and a unique molecular identifier was present in the final cDNA, enabling accurate counting of TCR cDNA molecules. Specific primers in the conserved constant-segment region were used to synthesize first-strand cDNA for the TCR alpha and beta chains. To control for contamination, every cDNA library was double barcoded, receiving both a SMART-Mk sample barcode and Illumina barcodes. Two successive PCR steps introduced TruSeq adapter sequences along with Illumina sample barcodes. The Illumina HiSeq platform was used with custom primers to sequence TCR alpha and beta cDNA libraries. As for the authors' bioinformatics: MiGEC processed the raw reads to extract unique molecular identifiers, while MiXCR was used to determine the CDR3 positions. For each individual, recombination models were inferred using an EM algorithm with the repgenHMM and IGoR tools. Shared clonotype analysis was performed with the tcR package in R, normalizing sharing by the product of cloneset sizes. To study raw recombination without the effects of thymic and clonal selection, out-of-frame nonproductive sequences were analyzed. TCRdb redid the processing of the public reads, applying fastp at Q25 and MiXCR, and retained in-frame beta chains. When rows share a CDR3 protein, they turn into one entry using the most common DNA and genes. These V and J calls originate from TCRdb's pipeline instead of the authors' own analysis. This sample is represented by around 340,000 distinct CDR3 sequences; 7% to 9.5% of them were singletons. Together, the top ten hold about 8.1% of the sample.

Only healthy Caucasian donors were included. Three unrelated non-twin adults were additionally sequenced: a male aged 18 to 30, a male aged 50 to 60 and a female aged 50 to 60. Miltenyi CD45RO+ enrichment and human naive T-cell isolation kits were used to isolate memory (CD45RO+) and naive T cells from PBMC. From cysteine to phenylalanine, the CDR3 is 15 amino acids long. Only the CDR3 DNA stays, 45 bases, in frame from base 1. The germline V gene supplies CDR1 MGHRA and CDR2 YSYEKL. V and J are trimmed by 6 bases and 6 bases, and the gene matches miss 9 bases of the junction. The full study reports these points: Compared with coincidental sharing between unrelated individuals, out-of-frame TCR alpha sequences shared between twins showed an excess of sequences with low generation probability. Fewer insertions were carried by abundant cord blood beta clonotypes, a similar but weaker trend appeared in young adult naive repertoires, and no such trend appeared in memory repertoires. In beta out-of-frame sequences, excess twin sharing was weaker, because having fewer shared sequences lowered the signal-to-noise ratio. Out-of-frame TCR alpha sharing in monozygotic twins was systematically underestimated by recombination models, whereas sharing between unrelated individuals was in agreement with the recombination models. Invariant T cells such as MAIT and iNKT could partly confound zero-insertion analyses, though diverse VJ usage argued against this for most clonotypes. Because the same donors could not be followed over many years, the conclusions depended on cross-sectional statistical analysis.

Note on this clonotype: Its antigen is not yet known. The sample holds no much larger clone one base away, and base qualities are not on file.

The rearrangement joined TRBV4-1 to TRBJ2-3; 10 of the junction bases match TRBD2. The sequencing input was naive T cells sorted from blood. The sample's cell subset or site, from its label and the paper: cells isolated with a human naive T-cell isolation kit. This receptor was obtained from a woman aged 45-65 years in good health. The CDR3 here reads CASRTTSGLWDTQYF. The nucleotides read TGCGCCAGCAGGACGACTAGCGGGCTCTGGGATACGCAGTATTTT.